A single sample gave rise to the 28 T cell receptor beta chains below, sequenced in a study of blood T cell repertoires in COVID-19. Clones were sequenced by immunoSEQ multiplex PCR, and TCRdb holds only the in-frame ones, with some missing. In the table there are over 150,000 clones, about 79% of which are singletons. What was sequenced was peripheral blood. The receptors were gathered from a woman aged 60-70 years with acute or convalescent COVID-19.

This clone has a single count. The V and J genes are TRBV18 and TRBJ2-5; 8 bases match TRBD2. V shed 4 bases, J shed 2 bases, and the junction held 12 bases outside the gene matches. CDR3 length equals 17 residues. Germline V lookup: CDR1 KGHSH, CDR2 LQKENI. The CDR3 nucleotides read TGTGCCAGCTCACGCCTGATGTCGGGGGGGAATCAAGAGACCCAGTACTTC. Protein: CASSRLMSGGNQETQYF.

The chain couples TRBV5-1 to TRBJ1-2, with 7 bases fitting TRBD1. The V gene's germline CDR1 is SGHRS and CDR2 YFSETQ. The junction had 13 bases not matched to a gene; V was cut back by 4 bases and J by 4 bases. This CDR3 region has 16 residues. CDR3 coding DNA: TGCGCCAGCAGCCCAAACTTGGACAGGCTCTCCTATGGCTACACCTTC. Encoded protein: CASSPNLDRLSYGYTF. Variable domain in full (rest from reference TRBV5-1 and TRBJ1-2): KAGVTQTPRYLIKTRGQQVTLSCSPISGHRSVSWYQQTPGQGLQFLFEYFSETQRNKGNFPGRFSGRQFSNSRSEMNVSTLELGDSALYLCASSPNLDRLSYGYTFGSGTRLTVV.

The gene calls are TRBV6-5 and TRBJ2-1; 12 positions match TRBD2. The ends lost 2 bases at V and 10 bases at J; junction bases unmatched: 9. Germline assignment: CDR1 MNHEY and CDR2 SVGAGI. The CDR3 loop spans 16 amino acids. CDR3 sequence: CASSYTSSGGGKEQFF. In DNA, the CDR3 is TGTGCCAGCAGTTACACCTCTAGCGGGGGGGGTAAGGAGCAGTTCTTC.

This sequence joins TRBV24-1 and TRBJ2-1; a weak D match, TRBD2 (5 bases). Trimming shortened V by 9 bases and J by 8 bases, and 16 bases separated the two germline ends. The length of the CDR3 is 13 residues. Germline CDR1 is KGHDR and CDR2 is SFDVKD. Here the CDR3 DNA reads TGTGCCACCGCTAAGACTGACGGGGATGAGCAGTTCTTC. Translation: CATAKTDGDEQFF.

This clone was found once. The chain is built from TRBV18 and TRBJ2-1, with 12 bases fitting TRBD1. Trimming removed 6 bases from V and 6 bases from J; junction bases left unmatched: 9. The CDR3 runs 16 residues. CDR1 is KGHSH and CDR2 is LQKENI in the germline V gene. CDR3 region: CASSRDRGQNFNEQFF. The CDR3 DNA is TGTGCCAGCTCTCGGGACAGGGGGCAAAACTTCAATGAGCAGTTCTTC.

The chain joins TRBV27 to TRBJ1-1, with D unresolved. Trimming removed 2 bases at V and 2 bases at J, with 6 bases between. Germline-derived CDR1 and CDR2 are MNHEY and SMNVEV (reference sequence). There are 13 residues in the CDR3. The CDR3 DNA reads TGTGCCAGCAGTTTAGGCAGTAACACTGAAGCTTTCTTT. Its translation is CASSLGSNTEAFF.

This chain links TRBV27 with TRBJ1-5; 7 nucleotides line up with TRBD1. This CDR3 spans 14 amino acids. Germline values: CDR1 MNHEY, CDR2 SMNVEV (reference sequence). V lost 10 bases and J lost 6; bases outside the gene matches: 12. CDR3 region: CATGGGVPPQPQHF. The CDR3 region has the DNA TGTGCCACAGGGGGTGGTGTTCCCCCTCAGCCCCAGCATTTT.

Turning to this clone: The sample holds other DNA sequences that translate to the same CDR3. This chain links TRBV7-3 with TRBJ1-1; unclear D gene. CDR3 length equals 13 residues. With 5 bases removed from V and 1 base from J, the gap between germline ends came to 8 bases. Per germline, CDR1 SGHTA and CDR2 FQGTGA. CDR3 loop: CASSLSRNTEAFF. The CDR3, as DNA: TGTGCCAGCAGCCTCTCCAGGAACACTGAAGCTTTCTTT. The whole variable domain, filled in from reference TRBV7-3 and TRBJ1-1, reads GAGVSQTPSNKVTEKGKYVELRCDPISGHTALYWYRQSLGQGPEFLIYFQGTGAADDSGLPNDRFFAVRPEGSVSTLKIQRTERGDSAVYLCASSLSRNTEAFFGQGTRLTVV.

The chain combines TRBV9 with TRBJ1-1; D is uncertain. CDR1 is SGDLS and CDR2 is YYNGEE in the germline V gene. Trimming removed 0 bases from V and 1 base from J, with 7 bases in between. The CDR3 consists of 14 residues. The CDR3 region is CASSVDPQNTEAFF. In nucleotides, the CDR3 is TGTGCCAGCAGCGTAGATCCACAGAACACTGAAGCTTTCTTT.

The genes are TRBV11-2 and TRBJ2-7; D uncertain. V lost 2 bases and J 6 bases, leaving 8 bases between the germline ends. Looked up from germline, CDR1 is SGHAT and CDR2 is FQNNGV. There are 12 residues in the CDR3. The CDR3 spells CASSLNRGEQYV. Here the CDR3 DNA reads TGTGCCAGCAGCTTAAACCGCGGCGAGCAGTACGTC.

V is TRBV10-1 and J is TRBJ2-1; the match to TRBD2 covers 7 bases. The V and J ends lost 0 bases and 12 bases, in that order; junction bases with no gene match: 5. CDR1 WNHNN and CDR2 SYGVQD come from the germline V gene (reference sequence). The CDR3 is made up of 13 amino acids. CDR3 sequence reads: CASSESGLDLQFF. The CDR3 bases are TGCGCCAGCAGTGAGTCCGGACTAGATTTGCAGTTCTTC.

V gene TRBV28 combines with J gene TRBJ1-2; 8 nucleotides agree with TRBD1. The CDR3 is made up of 11 amino acids. Trimming at V came to 4 bases and at J to 8 bases, leaving 0 bases not matched to a gene. Per the germline V gene, CDR1 is MDHEN and CDR2 is SYDVKM. The CDR3 loop is CASSYRGGYTF. CDR3 DNA: TGTGCCAGCAGTTACAGGGGGGGCTACACCTTC.

The V and J genes are TRBV2 and TRBJ2-5; 10 bases are shared with TRBD1. V was pared by 7 bases and J by 2 bases, with 4 bases of the junction left unmatched. CDR3 size: 14 residues. Per the germline V gene, CDR1 is SNHLY and CDR2 is FYNNEI. For the CDR3, the DNA is TGTGCCAGCATCCCGGACAGGGGGCAAGAGACCCAGTACTTC. This sequence encodes CASIPDRGQETQYF.

This sequence joins TRBV10-3 and TRBJ1-2, with D possibly being TRBD1 (5 bases). Per germline, CDR1 ENHRY and CDR2 SYGVKD. The V end was cut by 8 bases, the J end by 6 bases, with 13 bases between. The length of the CDR3 is 12 residues. CDR3 loop: CAIPGEANGYTF. The CDR3 DNA is TGTGCCATCCCGGGGGAGGCAAATGGCTACACCTTC.

J is TRBJ1-6 and V is TRBV7-8, with D possibly TRBD1 on 6 matching bases. CDR3 size: 15 residues. Germline V lookup: CDR1 SGHVS, CDR2 FQNEAQ. The germline V and J ends were trimmed by 0 bases and 10 bases, with 13 bases remaining between them. CDR3 in amino acids: CASSLAGQGLSPLHF. The CDR3 coding sequence is TGTGCCAGCAGCTTAGCGGGGCAGGGGCTGTCACCCCTCCACTTT.

This chain joins TRBV3-1 (or the pseudogene TRBV3-2) and TRBJ2-3; 9 bases line up with TRBD2. The germline gives CDR1 LGHDT, CDR2 YNNKEL (reference sequence). The CDR3 sequence is 16 residues long. V lost 1 base, J lost 4 bases, and 6 bases stayed unmatched. In nucleotides, the CDR3 is TGTGCCAGCAGCCAAGGGGGGACTAGCTACGCAGATACGCAGTATTTT. Protein sequence: CASSQGGTSYADTQYF.

The chain combines TRBV6-5 with TRBJ2-5, with D perhaps matching TRBD2 (7 bases). From germline, CDR1 is MNHEY and CDR2 SVGAGI. The CDR3 contains 14 residues. V was clipped by 6 bases and J by 5 bases, with 16 bases between them. The CDR3 protein is CASRGGALGETQYF. DNA for the CDR3: TGTGCCAGCAGAGGGGGGGCGCTCGGGGAGACCCAGTACTTC.

The chain couples TRBV30 to TRBJ1-5; D possibly corresponds to TRBD1 (6 bases). Germline V gives CDR1 GTSNPN, CDR2 SVGIG (reference sequence). This CDR3 comprises 15 residues. V lost 4 bases and J 3 bases, leaving 16 bases between the germline ends. CDR3: CAWTLGVGANQPQHF. The CDR3 DNA sequence: TGTGCCTGGACCCTCGGGGTGGGGGCCAATCAGCCCCAGCATTTT.

The chain joins TRBV9 to TRBJ2-2; no clear D gene. CDR1 is SGDLS and CDR2 is YYNGEE in the germline V gene. The CDR3 totals 15 residues. V was clipped by 0 bases and J by 4 bases, with 10 bases between them. The CDR3 DNA follows: TGTGCCAGCAGCGTAGACTACCTTACCACCGGGGAGCTGTTTTTT. Its translation: CASSVDYLTTGELFF.

This clone was counted once. The chain joins TRBV10-1 to TRBJ1-1, with TRBD1 as a possible D gene (6 bases). Per the germline V gene, CDR1 is WNHNN and CDR2 is SYGVQD (reference sequence). The V gene lost 0 bases and the J gene lost 5 bases, with 10 bases spanning the gap. The CDR3 is 14 residues long. CDR3 residues: CASSESNRVTEAFF. In DNA form, the CDR3 reads TGCGCCAGCAGTGAGTCCAACAGGGTAACTGAAGCTTTCTTT.

J is TRBJ1-5 and V is TRBV6-5; possible D gene TRBD1, 6 bases. CDR1 and CDR2 (germline): MNHEY, SVGAGI. V lost 4 bases and J 7 bases, leaving 17 bases between the germline ends. The CDR3 loop spans 15 amino acids. This CDR3 reads CASSLNWGGQQPQHF. DNA of the CDR3: TGTGCCAGCAGTTTAAATTGGGGGGGGCAACAGCCCCAGCATTTT.

This clone showed up just a few times. The chain couples TRBV6-5 to TRBJ2-7; perhaps TRBD1 as D (5 bases). V shed 6 bases and J shed 4 bases, with 10 bases lying between them. Per germline, CDR1 MNHEY and CDR2 SVGAGI. The CDR3 is 12 residues long. CDR3: CASSQQEYEQYF. Written as DNA, the CDR3 is TGTGCCAGCAGCCAACAGGAGTACGAGCAGTACTTC.

The chain links TRBV6-1 to TRBJ2-7; TRBD1 is a possible D gene (7 bases). Deletions cut 4 bases from V and 6 bases from J, with 22 bases between. The germline V gene has CDR1 MNHNS and CDR2 SASEGT. This CDR3 has 16 residues. The CDR3 region has the DNA TGTGCCAGCAGTGCAATTCCAGGAGGGGGCGAGCCCGAGCAGTACTTC. Its protein product is CASSAIPGGGEPEQYF.

This clone was counted once. The chain is built from TRBV11-2 and TRBJ1-4; no definite D call. The CDR3 loop spans 15 amino acids. Trimming removed 0 bases at V and 1 base at J, with 6 bases between. Germline lookup yields CDR1 SGHAT and CDR2 FQNNGV. This chain's CDR3 is CASSLEGRTNEKLFF. The CDR3 nucleotides are TGTGCCAGCAGCTTAGAGGGCAGAACTAATGAAAAACTGTTTTTT.

The rearrangement links TRBV19 to TRBJ1-5; possibly TRBD1 for D (5 bases). The CDR3 totals 15 residues. CDR1 is LNHDA and CDR2 is SQIVND in the germline V gene (reference sequence). Trimming left V 0 bases short and J 5 bases short, with 11 bases between. This chain's CDR3 is CASSIDGQGYQPQHF. The CDR3 bases are TGTGCCAGTAGTATAGATGGCCAGGGTTATCAGCCCCAGCATTTT.

This clone was counted once. CDR3 DNA: TGTGCCAGCAGCAAAGGGTTCAGCTCTGGAAACACCATATATTTT. It codes for CASSKGFSSGNTIYF. The chain carries TRBV21-1 and TRBJ1-3; the table calls TRBD1, which could not be checked here. TRBV21-1 is marked as a pseudogene. The CDR3 contains 15 residues.

The J gene is TRBJ1-4, the V gene TRBV10-2; unclear D gene. V was shortened by 6 bases and J by 0 bases, with 17 bases between the two germline ends. CDR1 is WSHSY, CDR2 SAAADI, per germline. This CDR3 has 17 amino acids. CDR3 in DNA: TGCGCCAGCAGCAAAGGGAGCAGTTCCGCAACTAATGAAAAACTGTTTTTT. This encodes CASSKGSSSATNEKLFF.

The CDR3 DNA reads as TGCAGCGTTGCTTCGCCGGTGCGGGGGAACACTGAAGCTTTCTTT. Translated: CSVASPVRGNTEAFF. This sequence joins TRBV29-1 and TRBJ1-1, with no clear D. Trimming left V 4 bases short and J 1 base short, with 16 bases between. The germline CDR1 and CDR2 sequences are SQVTM and ANQGSEA. The CDR3 covers 15 residues.